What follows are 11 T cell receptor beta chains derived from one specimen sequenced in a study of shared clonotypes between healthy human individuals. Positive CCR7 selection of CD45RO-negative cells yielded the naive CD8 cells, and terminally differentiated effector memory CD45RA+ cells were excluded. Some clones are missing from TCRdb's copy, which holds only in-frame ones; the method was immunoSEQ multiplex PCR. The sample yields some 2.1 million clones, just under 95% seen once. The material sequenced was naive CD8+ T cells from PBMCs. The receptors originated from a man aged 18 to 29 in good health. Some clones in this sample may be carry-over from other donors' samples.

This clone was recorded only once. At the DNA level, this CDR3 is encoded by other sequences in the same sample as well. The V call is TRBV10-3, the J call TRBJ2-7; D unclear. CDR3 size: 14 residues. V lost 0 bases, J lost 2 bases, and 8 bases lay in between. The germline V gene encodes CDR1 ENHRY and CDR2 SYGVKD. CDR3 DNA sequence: TGTGCCATCAGTGAGTCCTTGGGAACCTACGAGCAGTACTTC. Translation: CAISESLGTYEQYF.

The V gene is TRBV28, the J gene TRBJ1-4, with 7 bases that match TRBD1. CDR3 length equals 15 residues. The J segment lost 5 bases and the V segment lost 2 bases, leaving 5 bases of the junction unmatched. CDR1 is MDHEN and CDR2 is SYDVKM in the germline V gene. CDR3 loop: CASSLRTGPNEKLFF. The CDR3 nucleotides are TGTGCCAGCAGTTTAAGGACAGGCCCGAATGAAAAACTGTTTTTT.

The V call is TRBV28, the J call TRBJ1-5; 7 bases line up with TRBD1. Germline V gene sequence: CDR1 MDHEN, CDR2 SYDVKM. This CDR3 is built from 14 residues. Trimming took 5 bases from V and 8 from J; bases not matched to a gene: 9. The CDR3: CASSPRQGGEPQHF. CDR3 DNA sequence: TGTGCCAGCAGTCCTAGACAGGGAGGAGAGCCCCAGCATTTT. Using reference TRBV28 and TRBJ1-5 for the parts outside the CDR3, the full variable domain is DVKVTQSSRYLVKRTGEKVFLECVQDMDHENMFWYRQDPGLGLRLIYFSYDVKMKEKGDIPEGYSVSREKKERFSLILESASTNQTSMYLCASSPRQGGEPQHFGDGTRLSIL.

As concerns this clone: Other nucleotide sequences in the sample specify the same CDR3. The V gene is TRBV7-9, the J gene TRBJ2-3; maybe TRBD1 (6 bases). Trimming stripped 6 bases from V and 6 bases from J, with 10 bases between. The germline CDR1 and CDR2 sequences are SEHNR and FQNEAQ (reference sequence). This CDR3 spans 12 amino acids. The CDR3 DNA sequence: TGTGCCAGCAGACCAGGGGCCGATACGCAGTATTTT. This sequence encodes CASRPGADTQYF.

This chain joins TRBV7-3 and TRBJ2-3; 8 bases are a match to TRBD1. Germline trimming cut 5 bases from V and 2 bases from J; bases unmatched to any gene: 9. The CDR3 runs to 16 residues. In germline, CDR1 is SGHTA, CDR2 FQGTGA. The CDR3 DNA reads TGTGCCAGCAGCGCGATCCGGGACAGGAACACAGATACGCAGTATTTT. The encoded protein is CASSAIRDRNTDTQYF.

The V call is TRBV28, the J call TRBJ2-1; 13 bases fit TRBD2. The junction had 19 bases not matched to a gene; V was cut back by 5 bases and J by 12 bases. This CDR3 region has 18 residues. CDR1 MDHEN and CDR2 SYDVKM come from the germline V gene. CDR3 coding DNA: TGTGCCAGCAGTATCCTAGGACTAGCGGGAGTTTTTGTAATTGGGCAGTTCTTC. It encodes CASSILGLAGVFVIGQFF. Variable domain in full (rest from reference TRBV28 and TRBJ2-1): DVKVTQSSRYLVKRTGEKVFLECVQDMDHENMFWYRQDPGLGLRLIYFSYDVKMKEKGDIPEGYSVSREKKERFSLILESASTNQTSMYLCASSILGLAGVFVIGQFFGPGTRLTVL.

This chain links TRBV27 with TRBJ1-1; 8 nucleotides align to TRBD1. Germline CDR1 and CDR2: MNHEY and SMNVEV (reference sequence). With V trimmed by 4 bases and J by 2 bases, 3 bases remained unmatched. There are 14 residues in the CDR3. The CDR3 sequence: CASSYGTGNTEAFF. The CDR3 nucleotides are TGTGCCAGCAGTTACGGGACAGGCAACACTGAAGCTTTCTTT.

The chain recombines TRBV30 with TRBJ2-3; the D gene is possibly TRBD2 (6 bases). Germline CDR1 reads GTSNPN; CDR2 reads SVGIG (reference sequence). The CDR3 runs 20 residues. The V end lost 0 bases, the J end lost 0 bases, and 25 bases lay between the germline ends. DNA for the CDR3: TGTGCCTGGAGTGTACGACTTCCCTCTCGGGGAGGCCAGAGCACAGATACGCAGTATTTT. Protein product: CAWSVRLPSRGGQSTDTQYF.

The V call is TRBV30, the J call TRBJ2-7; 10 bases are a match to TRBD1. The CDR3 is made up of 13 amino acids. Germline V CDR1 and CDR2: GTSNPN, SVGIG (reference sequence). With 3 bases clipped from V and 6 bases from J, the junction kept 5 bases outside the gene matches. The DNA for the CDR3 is TGTGCCTGGAGAATGGACAGGGGGATCGAGCAGTACTTC. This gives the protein CAWRMDRGIEQYF.

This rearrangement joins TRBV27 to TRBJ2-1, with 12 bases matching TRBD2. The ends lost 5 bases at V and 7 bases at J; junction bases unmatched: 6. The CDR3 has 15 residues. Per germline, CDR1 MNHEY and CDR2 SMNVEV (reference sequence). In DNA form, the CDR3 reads TGTGCCAGCAGTAAACTAGCGGGGGGTGGTAATGAGCAGTTCTTC. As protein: CASSKLAGGGNEQFF.

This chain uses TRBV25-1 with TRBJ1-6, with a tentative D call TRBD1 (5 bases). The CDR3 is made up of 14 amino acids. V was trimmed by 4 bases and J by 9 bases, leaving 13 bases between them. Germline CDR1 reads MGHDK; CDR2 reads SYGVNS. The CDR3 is CASSVKGIGSPLHF. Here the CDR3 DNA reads TGTGCCAGCAGTGTAAAGGGGATCGGTTCACCCCTCCACTTT.